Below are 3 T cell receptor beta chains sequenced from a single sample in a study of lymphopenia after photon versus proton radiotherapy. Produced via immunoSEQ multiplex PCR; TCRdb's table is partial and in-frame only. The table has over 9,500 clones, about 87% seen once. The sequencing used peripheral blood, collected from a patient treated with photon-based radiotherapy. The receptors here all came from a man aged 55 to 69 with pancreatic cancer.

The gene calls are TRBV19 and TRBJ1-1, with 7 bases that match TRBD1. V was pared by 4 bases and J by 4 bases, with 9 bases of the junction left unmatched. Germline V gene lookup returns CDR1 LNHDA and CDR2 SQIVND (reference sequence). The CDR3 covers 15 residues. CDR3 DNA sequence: TGTGCCAGTAGTAAGGGGGCAGGAGGAGTCACTGAAGCTTTCTTT. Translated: CASSKGAGGVTEAFF.

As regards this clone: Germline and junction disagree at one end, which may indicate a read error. CDR3 region: CASSLAGQGRRSSNTEASF. The CDR3 coding sequence is TGTGCTAGCAGCTTAGCGGGACAGGGGCGTAGGAGCTCAAACACTGAAGCTTCCTTT. The rearrangement links TRBV7-7 to TRBJ1-1, with 10 nucleotides matching TRBD1. CDR3 length: 19 residues. Germline-derived CDR1 and CDR2 are SSHAT and FNYEAQ (reference sequence).

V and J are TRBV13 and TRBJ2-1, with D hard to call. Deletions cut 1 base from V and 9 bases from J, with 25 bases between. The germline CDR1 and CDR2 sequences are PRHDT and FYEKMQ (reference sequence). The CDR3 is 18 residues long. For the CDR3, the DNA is TGTGCCAGCAGCTTAGAAGGTCCGTTAAGTGGACCTCGGAGTGAGCAGTTCTTC. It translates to CASSLEGPLSGPRSEQFF.